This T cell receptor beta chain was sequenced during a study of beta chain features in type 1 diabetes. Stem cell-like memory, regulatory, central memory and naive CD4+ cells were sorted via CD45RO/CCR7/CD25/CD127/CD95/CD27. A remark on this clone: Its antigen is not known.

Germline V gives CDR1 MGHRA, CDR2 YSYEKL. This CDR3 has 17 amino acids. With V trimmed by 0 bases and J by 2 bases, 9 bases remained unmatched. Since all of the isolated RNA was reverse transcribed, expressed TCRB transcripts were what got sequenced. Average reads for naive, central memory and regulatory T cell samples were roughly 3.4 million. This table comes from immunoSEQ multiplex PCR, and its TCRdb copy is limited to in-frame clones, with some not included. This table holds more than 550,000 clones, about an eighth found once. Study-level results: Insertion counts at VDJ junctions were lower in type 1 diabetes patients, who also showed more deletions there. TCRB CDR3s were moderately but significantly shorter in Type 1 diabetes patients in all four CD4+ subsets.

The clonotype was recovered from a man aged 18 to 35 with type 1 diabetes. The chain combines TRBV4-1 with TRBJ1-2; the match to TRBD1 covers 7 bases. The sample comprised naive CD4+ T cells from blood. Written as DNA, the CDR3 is TGCGCCAGCAGCCAAGACAGGGGGACAGACAAAAACTATGGCTACACCTTC. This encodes CASSQDRGTDKNYGYTF.